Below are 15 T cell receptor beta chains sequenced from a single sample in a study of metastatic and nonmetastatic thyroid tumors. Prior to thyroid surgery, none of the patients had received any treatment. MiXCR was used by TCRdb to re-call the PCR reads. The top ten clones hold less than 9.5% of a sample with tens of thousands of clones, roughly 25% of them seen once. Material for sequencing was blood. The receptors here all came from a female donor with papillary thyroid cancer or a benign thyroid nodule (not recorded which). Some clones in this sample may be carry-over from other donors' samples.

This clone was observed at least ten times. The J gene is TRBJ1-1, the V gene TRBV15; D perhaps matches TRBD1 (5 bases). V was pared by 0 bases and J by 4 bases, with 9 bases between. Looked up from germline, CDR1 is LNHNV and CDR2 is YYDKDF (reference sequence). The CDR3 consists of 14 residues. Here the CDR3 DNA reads TGTGCCACCAGCAGAGACAGGGTAGGCACTGAAGCTTTCTTT. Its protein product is CATSRDRVGTEAFF.

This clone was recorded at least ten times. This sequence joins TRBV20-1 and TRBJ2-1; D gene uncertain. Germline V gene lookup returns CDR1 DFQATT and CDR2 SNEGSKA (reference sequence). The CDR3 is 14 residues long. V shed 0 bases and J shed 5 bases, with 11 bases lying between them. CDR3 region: CSARDFPRNNEQFF. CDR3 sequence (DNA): TGCAGTGCTAGAGATTTTCCCCGAAACAATGAGCAGTTCTTC.

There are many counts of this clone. The CDR3 nucleotides are TGTGCCAGCAGCCTCCCAGGGTGGGCCACTGAAGCTTTCTTT. The encoded protein is CASSLPGWATEAFF. The chain employs TRBV7-2 and TRBJ1-1; D perhaps matches TRBD1 (5 bases). Germline V lookup: CDR1 SGHTA, CDR2 FQGNSA. Trimming left V 5 bases short and J 4 bases short, with 14 bases between. The CDR3 runs 14 residues.

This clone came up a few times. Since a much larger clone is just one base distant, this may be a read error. The CDR3 bases are TGTGCCAGCAGACAATGGGGGGGGGAGACCCAGTACTTC. It codes for CASRQWGGETQYF. J is TRBJ2-5 and V is TRBV5-6, with 7 bases aligning to TRBD2. The germline V gene encodes CDR1 SGHDT and CDR2 YYEEEE. This CDR3 comprises 13 residues. Unmatched junction bases numbered 6, after V lost 5 bases and J lost 5 bases.

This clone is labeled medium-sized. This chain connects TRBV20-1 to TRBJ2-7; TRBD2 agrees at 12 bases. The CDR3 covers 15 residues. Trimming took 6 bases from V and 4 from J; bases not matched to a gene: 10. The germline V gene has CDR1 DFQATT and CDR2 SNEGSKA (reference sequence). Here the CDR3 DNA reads TGCAGTGCGCCTGAAACAACTAGCGGGAGGTACGAGCAGTACTTC. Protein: CSAPETTSGRYEQYF.

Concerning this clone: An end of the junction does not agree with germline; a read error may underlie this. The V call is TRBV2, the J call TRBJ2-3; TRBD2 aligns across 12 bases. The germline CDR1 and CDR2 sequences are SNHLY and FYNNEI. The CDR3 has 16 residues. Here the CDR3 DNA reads TGTGCCGGCAGGGGGACTAGCGGGTCTAGGTCAGATACGCAGTATTTT. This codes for CAGRGTSGSRSDTQYF.

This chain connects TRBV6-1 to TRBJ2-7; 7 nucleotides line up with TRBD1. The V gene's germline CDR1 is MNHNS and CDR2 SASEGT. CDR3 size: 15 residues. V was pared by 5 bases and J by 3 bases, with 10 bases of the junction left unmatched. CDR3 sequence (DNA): TGTGCCAGCAGTTCGACAGGGCGTACTTACTACGAGCAGTACTTC. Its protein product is CASSSTGRTYYEQYF.

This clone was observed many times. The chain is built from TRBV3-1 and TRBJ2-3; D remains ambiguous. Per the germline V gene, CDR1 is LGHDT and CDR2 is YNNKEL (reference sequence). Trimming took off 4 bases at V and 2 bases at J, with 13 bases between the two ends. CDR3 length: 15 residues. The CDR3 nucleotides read TGTGCCAGCAGCCCCTTGAAGGCGGTCACAGATACGCAGTATTTT. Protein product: CASSPLKAVTDTQYF.

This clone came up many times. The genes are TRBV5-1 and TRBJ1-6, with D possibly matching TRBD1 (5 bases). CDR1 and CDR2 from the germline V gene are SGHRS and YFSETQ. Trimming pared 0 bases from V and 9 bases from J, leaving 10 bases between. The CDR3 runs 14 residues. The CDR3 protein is CASSLAGWGSPLHF. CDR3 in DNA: TGCGCCAGCAGCTTGGCAGGGTGGGGTTCACCCCTCCACTTT.

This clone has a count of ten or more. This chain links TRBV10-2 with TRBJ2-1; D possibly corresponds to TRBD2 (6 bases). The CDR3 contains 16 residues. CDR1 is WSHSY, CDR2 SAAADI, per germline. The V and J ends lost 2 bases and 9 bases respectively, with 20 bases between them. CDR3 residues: CASSETVGGSSGEQFF. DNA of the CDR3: TGCGCCAGCAGTGAGACCGTTGGGGGGAGCAGCGGTGAGCAGTTCTTC.

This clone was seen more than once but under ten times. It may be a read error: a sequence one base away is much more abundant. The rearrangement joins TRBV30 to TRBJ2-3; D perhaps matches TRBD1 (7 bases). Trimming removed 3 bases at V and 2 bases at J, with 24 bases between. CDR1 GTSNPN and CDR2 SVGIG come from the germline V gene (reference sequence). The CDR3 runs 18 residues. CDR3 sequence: CAWRQPTRGATHTDTQYF. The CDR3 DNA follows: TGTGCCTGGAGGCAACCGACCAGGGGGGCAACACACACAGATACGCAGTATTTT.

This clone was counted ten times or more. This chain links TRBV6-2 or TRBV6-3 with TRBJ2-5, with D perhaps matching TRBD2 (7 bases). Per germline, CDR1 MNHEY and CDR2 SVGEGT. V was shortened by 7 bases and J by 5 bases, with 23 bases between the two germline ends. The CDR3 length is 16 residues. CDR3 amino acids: CASNNRDSEGGETQYF. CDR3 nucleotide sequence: TGTGCCAGCAATAACCGGGACTCGGAGGGGGGGGAGACCCAGTACTTC.

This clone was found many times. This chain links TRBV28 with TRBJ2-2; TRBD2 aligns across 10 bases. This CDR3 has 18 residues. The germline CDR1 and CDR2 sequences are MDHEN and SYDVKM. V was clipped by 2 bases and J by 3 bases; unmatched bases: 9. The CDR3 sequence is CASSLKAGGPGDTGELFF. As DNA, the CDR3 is TGTGCCAGCAGTTTAAAAGCGGGAGGGCCGGGGGACACCGGGGAGCTGTTTTTT.

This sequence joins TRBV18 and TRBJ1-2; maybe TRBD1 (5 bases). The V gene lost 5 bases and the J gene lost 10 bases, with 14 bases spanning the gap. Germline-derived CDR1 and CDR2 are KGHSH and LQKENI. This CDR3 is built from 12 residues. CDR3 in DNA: TGTGCCAGCTCAGTGAACAGGCATGCCTACACCTTC. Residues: CASSVNRHAYTF.

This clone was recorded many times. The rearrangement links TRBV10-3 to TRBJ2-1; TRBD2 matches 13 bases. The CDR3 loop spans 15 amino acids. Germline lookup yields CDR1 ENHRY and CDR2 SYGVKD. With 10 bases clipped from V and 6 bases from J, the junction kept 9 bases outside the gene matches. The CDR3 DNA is TGTGCCACTCTCCCCGGGACTAGCGGGATCAATGAGCAGTTCTTC. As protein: CATLPGTSGINEQFF.